A selection of T cell receptor beta chains follows, all from one sample in a study of CD8+CD57+ T cells in acquired aplastic anemia. TCRdb processed the reads anew with MiXCR; each CDR3 protein has one entry. This sample has around 68,000 distinct CDR3 sequences, with around 50% found just once. The material sequenced was sorted CD4+, CD8+, or CD8+CD57+ T cells (not recorded which) from PBMCs. These receptor sequences come from a human donor in good health, serving as a control. Both conserved end residues are part of each CDR3. The D gene is left open where the match is weak. Size is omitted from some rows. Given values are once, few, many or a class for expanded clones.

TRBD1	TRBV2	14	TRBJ2-7	few	CASQWGTGTYEQYF	TGCGCCAGCCAGTGGGGGACAGGCACCTACGAGCAGTACTTC
-	TRBV7-9	15	TRBJ2-2	few	CASSVGTHNTGELFF	TGTGCCAGCAGTGTTGGGACACACAACACCGGGGAGCTGTTTTTT
TRBD1	TRBV7-9	16	TRBJ1-3	many	CASSTGQGSSGNTIYF	TGTGCCAGCAGCACCGGACAGGGCTCCTCTGGAAACACCATATATTTT
-	TRBV10-3	13	TRBJ2-6	-	CAISGSGANVLTF	TGTGCCATTTCGGGCTCTGGGGCCAACGTCCTGACTTTC
-	TRBV5-4	13	TRBJ2-1	few	CASSSRRGDEQFF	TGTGCCAGCAGCTCCCGCCGGGGTGATGAGCAGTTCTTC
TRBD1	TRBV10-3	17	TRBJ2-1	few	CAIRSQTGAHPNNEQFF	TGTGCCATCAGATCCCAGACAGGGGCTCACCCTAACAATGAGCAGTTCTTC
-	TRBV19	13	TRBJ1-1	medium-sized	CASSDSLNTEAFF	TGTGCCAGTAGTGACAGTCTGAACACTGAAGCTTTCTTT
-	TRBV4-3	16	TRBJ1-1	-	CASSQDPASRNTEAFF	TGCGCCAGCAGCCAAGATCCGGCTTCGCGGAACACTGAAGCTTTCTTT
-	TRBV18	14	TRBJ1-4	few	CASSPRAPNEKLFF	TGTGCCAGCTCGCCCAGGGCGCCTAATGAAAAACTGTTTTTT
-	TRBV9	15	TRBJ2-1	many	CASSVLGGEYNEQFF	TGTGCCAGCAGCGTATTAGGCGGGGAATACAATGAGCAGTTCTTC
-	TRBV7-3	13	TRBJ2-7	-	CASSSPEGYEQYF	TGTGCCAGCAGCTCCCCCGAGGGCTACGAGCAGTACTTC
TRBD2	TRBV20-1	16	TRBJ2-7	-	CSARASRGGFSYEQYF	TGCAGTGCTAGAGCCTCGCGGGGGGGGTTTTCCTACGAGCAGTACTTC
-	TRBV6-1	17	TRBJ1-2	many	CASSSPTSGVLPRGYTF	TGTGCCAGCAGTAGTCCTACATCTGGGGTCCTCCCTAGGGGCTACACCTTC
-	TRBV7-9	14	TRBJ1-2	many	CASSPYLRGYGYTF	TGTGCCAGCAGCCCCTATTTACGGGGCTATGGCTACACCTTC
-	TRBV5-1	13	TRBJ2-7	-	CASSFTGTNEQYF	TGCGCCAGCAGCTTCACTGGCACCAACGAGCAGTACTTC
-	TRBV2	15	TRBJ2-1	-	CASSKDGVSYNEQFF	TGTGCCAGCAGTAAAGACGGGGTTAGTTACAATGAGCAGTTCTTC
-	TRBV2	14	TRBJ2-7	-	CASRGPGLAYEQYF	TGTGCCAGCAGGGGGCCAGGGTTAGCCTACGAGCAGTACTTC
TRBD1	TRBV19	18	TRBJ1-1	many	CASSLNRGDLSRNTEAFF	TGTGCCAGTAGTCTCAACAGGGGCGATTTATCAAGGAACACTGAAGCTTTCTTT
-	TRBV29-1	11	TRBJ1-2	-	CSGISGGEYTF	TGCAGTGGTATTAGTGGTGGGGAGTACACCTTC
-	TRBV2	15	TRBJ1-2	once	CASSLTGLLSYGYTF	TGTGCCAGCAGCTTAACAGGACTTCTAAGCTATGGCTACACCTTC
-	TRBV19	11	TRBJ2-7	-	CASRNQGLQYF	TGTGCCAGTAGGAACCAGGGGTTGCAGTACTTC
TRBD1	TRBV20-1	15	TRBJ1-5	-	CSATGQEHSNQPQHF	TGCAGTGCTACAGGACAGGAACATAGCAATCAGCCCCAGCATTTT
TRBD2	TRBV11-2	17	TRBJ2-5	-	CASSDGTSGRMRGTQYF	TGTGCCAGCAGCGACGGGACTAGCGGGAGGATGAGGGGGACCCAGTACTTC
TRBD1	TRBV7-9	14	TRBJ1-2	once	CASSSTGGIGGYTF	TGTGCCAGCAGTTCGACAGGGGGCATAGGTGGCTACACCTTC
-	TRBV7-8	13	TRBJ1-6	few	CASGLSYNSPLHF	TGTGCCAGCGGTCTCTCCTATAATTCACCCCTCCACTTT
TRBD1	TRBV9	13	TRBJ1-2	many	CASSPDRGYGYTF	TGTGCCAGCAGCCCCGACAGGGGATATGGCTACACCTTC
-	TRBV12-3/TRBV12-4	14	TRBJ2-7	many	CASSFSAPDYEQYF	TGTGCCAGCAGTTTTAGCGCTCCTGACTACGAGCAGTACTTC
-	TRBV5-6	17	TRBJ1-2	-	CASSHTPADRSNYGYTF	TGTGCCAGCAGCCATACTCCAGCTGACAGATCTAACTATGGCTACACCTTC
-	TRBV4-1	14	TRBJ2-3	many	CASSPGLGFDTQYF	TGCGCCAGCAGCCCCGGTCTAGGTTTTGATACGCAGTATTTT
-	TRBV19	10	TRBJ1-1	many	CASSPEGAFF	TGTGCCAGTAGCCCTGAAGGAGCTTTCTTT
-	TRBV15	13	TRBJ2-5	-	CATSRGGEETQYF	TGTGCCACCAGCAGAGGGGGAGAAGAGACCCAGTACTTC
TRBD1	TRBV12-3/TRBV12-4	14	TRBJ1-1	many	CASSLQGVWTEAFF	TGTGCCAGCAGTTTGCAGGGGGTGTGGACTGAAGCTTTCTTT
-	TRBV19	15	TRBJ2-5	many	CASSAGREGYETQYF	TGTGCCAGTAGTGCGGGTAGGGAAGGTTACGAGACCCAGTACTTC
TRBD1	TRBV15	14	TRBJ2-3	-	CATSAGTAPDTQYF	TGTGCCACCAGCGCAGGGACAGCTCCAGATACGCAGTATTTT
TRBD2	TRBV5-1	15	TRBJ2-3	many	CASSPGQSGVDTQYF	TGCGCCAGCAGCCCGGGCCAAAGCGGGGTAGATACGCAGTATTTT
-	TRBV25-1	16	TRBJ2-1	medium-sized	CASSEYEGSLYNEQFF	TGTGCCAGCAGTGAATACGAGGGCTCCCTTTACAATGAGCAGTTCTTC
-	TRBV11-1	14	TRBJ2-3	-	CASSLAGGMDTQYF	TGTGCCAGCAGCTTAGCGGGGGGCATGGATACGCAGTATTTT
-	TRBV7-9	12	TRBJ1-2	-	CASSLETGGYTF	TGTGCCAGCAGCTTAGAGACGGGTGGCTACACCTTC
TRBD2	TRBV7-6	14	TRBJ2-2	many	CASSRLAGTGELFF	TGTGCCAGCAGTAGACTAGCAGGGACCGGGGAGCTGTTTTTT
-	TRBV6-4	17	TRBJ1-2	many	CASSNRNLGTENYGYTF	TGTGCCAGCAGTAATCGAAATTTAGGGACGGAAAACTATGGCTACACCTTC
-	TRBV20-1	13	TRBJ1-2	-	CSAQSPLNYGYTF	TGCAGTGCTCAAAGCCCCTTAAACTATGGCTACACCTTC
-	TRBV7-2	12	TRBJ2-7	few	CASSVPGLEQYF	TGTGCCAGCAGCGTTCCGGGGCTCGAGCAGTACTTC
-	TRBV15	12	TRBJ2-7	few	CATIWPHYEQYF	TGTGCCACCATCTGGCCCCACTACGAGCAGTACTTC